Described below is a single TCR beta chain sequence and its context. In this sample, this clonotype turned up a few times. The antigen it binds to is not known. Per-base quality was not reported, and no clone a single base away is much larger than it. This entry comes from a study of T-cell reconstitution after alpha-beta-depleted transplantation in children (dated by TCRdb to 2016 to 2018). About the investigation overall: T-cell immune reconstitution after TCRalphabeta/CD19-depleted allogeneic hematopoietic cell transplantation in children was quantitatively tracked in the study by means of TCR repertoire profiling. General conclusions and limits of the study: In some patients, high TCRbeta diversity at day 60 was attributed to recipient T cells and intrathymic progenitors that had survived conditioning. About two months after transplant, the apparently early recovery of alphabetaT-cell counts reportedly depended on just several hundred clones that had expanded rapidly and came from non-depleted graft cells. Over subsequent months, a decline in hyperexpanded clone frequencies was noted, and after one year, T-cell counts and TCRbeta diversity were mostly ascribed to newly produced T cells.

According to the germline V gene (reference sequence), CDR1 reads SEHNR and CDR2 reads FQNEAQ. From the cysteine up to the phenylalanine, the CDR3 has a length of 14 residues. Only the CDR3 DNA is retained, 42 bases long and in frame from the first base. At the junction V is shortened by 5 bases and J by 5 bases; bases outside the gene matches: 8. Taken with the paper, the label for treatment or condition translates to: allogeneic hematopoietic cell transplantation with graft depleted of TCRalphabeta T cells and CD19 B cells. TCRalphabeta/CD19-depleted allogeneic hematopoietic cell grafts were given to the transplant recipients, all of whom were children. Library generation was performed with PCR. Reads for this sample came from an Illumina HiSeq 2500. To normalize quantification of the TCRbeta repertoire, the TCR libraries were built with molecular barcoding that relied on unique molecular identifiers. Through fastp at Q25 and MiXCR, TCRdb rebuilt clones from the public reads, retaining in-frame beta chains. One record per CDR3 amino acid sequence lists the most common genes and DNA. This sample lists fewer than 550,000 distinct CDR3 sequences; roughly an eighth were detected once. The ten biggest clones cover around 13% of the sample.

This specimen consisted of PBMCs, mostly from graft donor cells, obtained 180 days after TCRalphabeta/CD19-depleted stem cell transplant. The sequence was obtained from a female patient between 2 and 15 years old who had a stem cell transplant for aplastic anemia, so the T cells may come from the graft donor. The chain links TRBV7-9 with TRBJ2-5; 7 central bases correspond to TRBD2. The CDR3 has the sequence CASSISGGFETQYF. Read as DNA, the sequence is TGTGCCAGCAGCATCTCGGGGGGTTTCGAGACCCAGTACTTC.